This TCR beta chain was retrieved from a study of regulatory dendritic cells for organ transplantation. Of note for this clone: The antigen is unknown. Other DNA sequences in this sample translate to the same CDR3.

CFSE-labeled sorted T cells met regulatory or mature dendritic cells for more than four days. The CDR3 is 15 amino acids. V was cut by 5 bases and J by 0 bases, with 12 bases left in between. Germline CDR1 SGHRS, CDR2 YFSETQ. TCRdb's table, derived via immunoSEQ multiplex PCR, lists solely in-frame clones and lacks some. Among 12,000 or so clones listed, around two thirds were seen once. The TCR originated in a human donor in good health. The sequencing input was naive CD8+ T cells from blood cultured with dendritic cells. Subset in this sample: CD45RA+ naive T cells. The J gene is TRBJ2-1, the V gene TRBV5-1; no firm D call. CDR3 protein: CASRLRSSSYNEQFF. DNA of the CDR3: TGCGCCAGCAGACTACGCTCCAGCTCCTACAATGAGCAGTTCTTC.